Listed here is a single T cell receptor (beta chain). This sample was taken from a study of PD-1 blockade in classical Hodgkin lymphoma. The assay was immunoSEQ multiplex PCR, and TCRdb's table has in-frame clones only and misses some. The sample yields under 65,000 clones, around 91% seen once. Every patient was affected by relapse after autologous stem cell transplantation, while exposure to brentuximab vedotin was not uniform. Complete response, partial response or progressive disease constituted the best response categories observed. The clonotype comes from a human donor with classical Hodgkin lymphoma. Source: peripheral blood mononuclear cells (PBMCs), taken at baseline.

Written as DNA, the CDR3 is TGCGCCAGCAGCTTGGGCGGCAACATCTACACAGATACGCAGTATTTT. It is translated as CASSLGGNIYTDTQYF. This sequence joins TRBV5-1 and TRBJ2-3; D gene uncertain. Germline values: CDR1 SGHRS, CDR2 YFSETQ. The CDR3 totals 16 residues. V was trimmed by 0 bases and J by 2 bases, leaving 13 bases between them.